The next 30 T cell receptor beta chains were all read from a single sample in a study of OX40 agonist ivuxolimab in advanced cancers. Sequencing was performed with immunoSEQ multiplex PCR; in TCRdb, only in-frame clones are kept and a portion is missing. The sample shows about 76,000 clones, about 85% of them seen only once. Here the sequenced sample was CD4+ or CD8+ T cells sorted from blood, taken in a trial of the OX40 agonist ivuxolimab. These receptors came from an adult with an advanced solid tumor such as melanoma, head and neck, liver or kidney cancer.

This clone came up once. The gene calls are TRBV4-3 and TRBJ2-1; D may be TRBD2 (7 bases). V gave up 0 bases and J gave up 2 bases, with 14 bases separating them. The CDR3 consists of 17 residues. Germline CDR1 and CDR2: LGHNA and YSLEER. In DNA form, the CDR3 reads TGCGCCAGCAGCCAAGAGGGGGGGGGCTGGGCCTACAATGAGCAGTTCTTC. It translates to CASSQEGGGWAYNEQFF.

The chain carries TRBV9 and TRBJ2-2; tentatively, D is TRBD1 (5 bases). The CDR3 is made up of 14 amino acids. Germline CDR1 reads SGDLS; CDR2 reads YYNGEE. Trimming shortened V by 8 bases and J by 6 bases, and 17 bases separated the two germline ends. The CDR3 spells CASRSDPGPGELFF. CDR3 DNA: TGTGCCAGTCGTTCGGACCCAGGGCCCGGGGAGCTGTTTTTT.

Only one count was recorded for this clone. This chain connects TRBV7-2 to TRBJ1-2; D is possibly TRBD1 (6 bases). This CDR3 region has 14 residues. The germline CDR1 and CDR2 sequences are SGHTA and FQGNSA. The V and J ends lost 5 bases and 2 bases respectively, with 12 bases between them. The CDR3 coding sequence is TGTGCCAGCAGCCCCGGACAGTCAAACTATGGCTACACCTTC. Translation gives CASSPGQSNYGYTF.

CDR3 sequence: CASSLEWTEAFF. In DNA, the CDR3 is TGTGCCAGCAGCTTAGAATGGACTGAAGCTTTCTTT. The chain has TRBV7-3 and TRBJ1-1; no reliable D call. Trimming stripped 2 bases from V and 5 bases from J, with 6 bases between. The germline gives CDR1 SGHTA, CDR2 FQGTGA. The CDR3 contains 12 residues.

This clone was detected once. CDR3 in amino acids: CASSGGGAGQNIQYF. CDR3 coding DNA: TGTGCCAGCAGCGGGGGTGGGGCAGGTCAAAACATTCAGTACTTC. This chain uses TRBV9 with TRBJ2-4, with a tentative D call TRBD1 (5 bases). The CDR3 length is 15 residues. CDR1 and CDR2 (germline): SGDLS, YYNGEE. Trimming pared 3 bases from V and 5 bases from J, leaving 15 bases between.

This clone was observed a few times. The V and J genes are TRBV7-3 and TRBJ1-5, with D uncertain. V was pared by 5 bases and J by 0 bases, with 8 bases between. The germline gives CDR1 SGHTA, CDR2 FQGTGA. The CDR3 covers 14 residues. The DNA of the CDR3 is TGTGCCAGCAGCCCAACAGCTAGCAATCAGCCCCAGCATTTT. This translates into CASSPTASNQPQHF. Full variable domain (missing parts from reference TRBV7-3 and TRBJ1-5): GAGVSQTPSNKVTEKGKYVELRCDPISGHTALYWYRQSLGQGPEFLIYFQGTGAADDSGLPNDRFFAVRPEGSVSTLKIQRTERGDSAVYLCASSPTASNQPQHFGDGTRLSIL.

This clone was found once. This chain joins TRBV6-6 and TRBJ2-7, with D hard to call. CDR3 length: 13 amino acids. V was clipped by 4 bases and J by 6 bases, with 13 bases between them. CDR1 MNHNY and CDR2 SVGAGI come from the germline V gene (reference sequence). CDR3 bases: TGTGCCAGCAGTTCCCCCGAACTTTCCGAGCAGTACTTC. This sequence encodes CASSSPELSEQYF.

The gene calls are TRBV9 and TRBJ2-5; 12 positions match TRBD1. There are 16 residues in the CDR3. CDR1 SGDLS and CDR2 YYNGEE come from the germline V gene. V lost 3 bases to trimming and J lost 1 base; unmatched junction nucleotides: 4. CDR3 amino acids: CASSAGTGGLQETQYF. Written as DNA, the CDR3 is TGTGCCAGCAGCGCCGGGACAGGGGGCCTCCAAGAGACCCAGTACTTC.

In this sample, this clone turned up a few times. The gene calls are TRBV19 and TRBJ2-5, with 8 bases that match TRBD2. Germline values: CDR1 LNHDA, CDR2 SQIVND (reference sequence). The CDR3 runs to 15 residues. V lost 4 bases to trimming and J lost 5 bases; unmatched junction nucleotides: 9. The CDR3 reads CASSNPGGAGETQYF. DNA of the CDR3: TGTGCCAGTAGTAATCCCGGGGGGGCCGGGGAGACCCAGTACTTC.

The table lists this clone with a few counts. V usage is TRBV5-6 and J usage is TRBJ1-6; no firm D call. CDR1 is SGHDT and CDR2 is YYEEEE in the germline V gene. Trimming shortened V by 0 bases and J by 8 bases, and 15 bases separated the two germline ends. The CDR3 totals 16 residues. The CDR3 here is CASSLGQNLYDSPLHF. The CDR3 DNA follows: TGTGCCAGCAGCTTGGGTCAGAACTTATACGATTCACCCCTCCACTTT.

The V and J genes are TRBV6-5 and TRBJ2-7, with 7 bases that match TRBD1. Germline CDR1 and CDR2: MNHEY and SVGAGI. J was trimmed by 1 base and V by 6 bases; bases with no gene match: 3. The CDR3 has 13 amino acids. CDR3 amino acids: CASRATGSYEQYF. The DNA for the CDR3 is TGTGCCAGCAGGGCGACAGGGTCCTACGAGCAGTACTTC.

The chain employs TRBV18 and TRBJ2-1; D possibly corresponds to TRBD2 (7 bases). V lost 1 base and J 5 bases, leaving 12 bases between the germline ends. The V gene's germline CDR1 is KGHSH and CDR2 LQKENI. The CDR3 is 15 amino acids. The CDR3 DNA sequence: TGTGCCAGCTCACCACTGCGGGGGCCGAACAATGAGCAGTTCTTC. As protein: CASSPLRGPNNEQFF.

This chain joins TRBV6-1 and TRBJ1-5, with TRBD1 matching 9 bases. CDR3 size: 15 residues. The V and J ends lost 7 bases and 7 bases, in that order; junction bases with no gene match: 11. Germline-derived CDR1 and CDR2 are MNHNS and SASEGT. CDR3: CASIFQQGAHQPQHF. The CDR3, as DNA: TGTGCCAGCATCTTCCAACAGGGGGCGCACCAGCCCCAGCATTTT.

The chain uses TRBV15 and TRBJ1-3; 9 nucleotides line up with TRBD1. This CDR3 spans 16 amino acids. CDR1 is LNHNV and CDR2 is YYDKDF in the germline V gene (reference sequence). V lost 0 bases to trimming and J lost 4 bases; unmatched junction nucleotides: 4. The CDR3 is CATSREGTGQGNTIYF. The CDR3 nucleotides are TGTGCCACCAGCAGAGAGGGGACAGGGCAGGGAAACACCATATATTTT.

CDR3 DNA: TGTGCCAGCAGAGGGACAGGGCCAAAAGATACGCAGTATTTT. Its translation: CASRGTGPKDTQYF. J is TRBJ2-3 and V is TRBV6-1; 9 bases fit TRBD1. V dropped 6 bases and J dropped 5; count of bases not matched to a gene: 6. The CDR3 has 14 amino acids. Germline lookup yields CDR1 MNHNS and CDR2 SASEGT.

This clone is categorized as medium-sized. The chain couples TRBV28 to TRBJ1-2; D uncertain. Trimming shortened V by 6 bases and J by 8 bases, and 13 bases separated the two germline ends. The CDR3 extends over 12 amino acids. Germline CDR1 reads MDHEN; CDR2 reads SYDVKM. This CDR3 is CASSNSMGGYTF. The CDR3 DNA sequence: TGTGCCAGCAGCAATTCTATGGGGGGCTACACCTTC.

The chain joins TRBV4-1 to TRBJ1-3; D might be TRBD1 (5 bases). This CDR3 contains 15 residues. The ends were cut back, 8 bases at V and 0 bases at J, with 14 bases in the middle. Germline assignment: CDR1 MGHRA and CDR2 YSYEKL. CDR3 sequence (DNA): TGCGCCAGCCGGGACTTGACAGTCTCTGGAAACACCATATATTTT. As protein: CASRDLTVSGNTIYF.

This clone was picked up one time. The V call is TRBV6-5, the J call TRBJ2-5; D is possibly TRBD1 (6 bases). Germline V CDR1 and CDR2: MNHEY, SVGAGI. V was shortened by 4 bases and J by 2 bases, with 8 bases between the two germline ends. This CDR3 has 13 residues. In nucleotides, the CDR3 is TGTGCCAGCAGTTCACAGGGACAAGAGACCCAGTACTTC. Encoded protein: CASSSQGQETQYF.

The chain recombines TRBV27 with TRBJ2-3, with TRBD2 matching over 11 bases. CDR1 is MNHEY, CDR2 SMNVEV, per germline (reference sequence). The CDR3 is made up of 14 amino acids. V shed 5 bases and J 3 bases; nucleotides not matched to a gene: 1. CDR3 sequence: CASSGLAGTDTQYF. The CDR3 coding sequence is TGTGCCAGCAGTGGACTAGCGGGTACAGATACGCAGTATTTT.

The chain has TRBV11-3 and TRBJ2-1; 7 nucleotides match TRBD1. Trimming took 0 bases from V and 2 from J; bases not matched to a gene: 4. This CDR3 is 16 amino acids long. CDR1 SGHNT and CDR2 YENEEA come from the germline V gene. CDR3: CASSLDGDRTYNEQFF. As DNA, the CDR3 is TGTGCCAGCAGCTTAGACGGGGACAGAACCTACAATGAGCAGTTCTTC.

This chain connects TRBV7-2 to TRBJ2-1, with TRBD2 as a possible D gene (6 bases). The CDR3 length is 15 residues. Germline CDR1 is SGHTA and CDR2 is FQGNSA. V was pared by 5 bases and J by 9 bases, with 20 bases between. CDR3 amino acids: CASSPAGLVGGEQFF. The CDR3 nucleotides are TGTGCCAGCAGCCCGGCCGGGCTAGTGGGAGGTGAGCAGTTCTTC.

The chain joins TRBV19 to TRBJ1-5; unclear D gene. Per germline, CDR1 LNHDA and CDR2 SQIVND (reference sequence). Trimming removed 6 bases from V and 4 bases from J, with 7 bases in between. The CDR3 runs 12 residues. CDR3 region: CASRDLNQPQHF. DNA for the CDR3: TGTGCCAGTAGAGACCTAAATCAGCCCCAGCATTTT.

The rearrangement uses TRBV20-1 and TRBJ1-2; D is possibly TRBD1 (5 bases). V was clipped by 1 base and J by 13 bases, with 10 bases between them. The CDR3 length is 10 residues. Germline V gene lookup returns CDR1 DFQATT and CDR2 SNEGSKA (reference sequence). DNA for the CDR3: TGCAGTGCTAGAGGTCCCGGGACCACCTTC. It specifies CSARGPGTTF.

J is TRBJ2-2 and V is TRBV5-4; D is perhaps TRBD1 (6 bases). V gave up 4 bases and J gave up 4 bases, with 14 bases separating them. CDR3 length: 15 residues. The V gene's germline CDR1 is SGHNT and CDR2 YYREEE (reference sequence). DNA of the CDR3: TGTGCCAGCAGCCTCTGGGGGCGATCCACCGGGGAGCTGTTTTTT. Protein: CASSLWGRSTGELFF. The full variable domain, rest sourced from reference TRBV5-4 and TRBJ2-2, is ETGVTQSPTHLIKTRGQQVTLRCSSQSGHNTVSWYQQALGQGPQFIFQYYREEENGRGNFPPRFSGLQFPNYSSELNVNALELDDSALYLCASSLWGRSTGELFFGEGSRLTVL.

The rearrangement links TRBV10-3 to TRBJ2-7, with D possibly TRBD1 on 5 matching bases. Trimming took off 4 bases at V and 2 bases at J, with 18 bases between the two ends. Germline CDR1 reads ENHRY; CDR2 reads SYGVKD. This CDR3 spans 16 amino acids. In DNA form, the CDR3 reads TGTGCCATCAGTGGGGGCGGTACGCTACAACCCTACGAGCAGTACTTC. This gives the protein CAISGGGTLQPYEQYF.

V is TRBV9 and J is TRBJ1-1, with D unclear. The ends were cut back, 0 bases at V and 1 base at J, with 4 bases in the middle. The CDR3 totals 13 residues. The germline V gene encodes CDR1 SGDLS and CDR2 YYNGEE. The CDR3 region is CASSVEQNTEAFF. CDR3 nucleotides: TGTGCCAGCAGCGTAGAGCAGAACACTGAAGCTTTCTTT.

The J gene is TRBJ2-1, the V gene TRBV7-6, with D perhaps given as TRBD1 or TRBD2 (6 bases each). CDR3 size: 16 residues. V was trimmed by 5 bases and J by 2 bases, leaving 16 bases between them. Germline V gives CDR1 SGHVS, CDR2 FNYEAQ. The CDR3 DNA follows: TGTGCCAGCAGCCCGAGGGGGGACGGAACCTACAATGAGCAGTTCTTC. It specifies CASSPRGDGTYNEQFF.

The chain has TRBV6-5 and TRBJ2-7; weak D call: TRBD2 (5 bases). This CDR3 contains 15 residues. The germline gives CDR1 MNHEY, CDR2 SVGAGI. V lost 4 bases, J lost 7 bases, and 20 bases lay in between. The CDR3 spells CASSSVGGGRGEQYF. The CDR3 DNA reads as TGTGCCAGCAGTTCCGTAGGAGGAGGCCGAGGAGAGCAGTACTTC.

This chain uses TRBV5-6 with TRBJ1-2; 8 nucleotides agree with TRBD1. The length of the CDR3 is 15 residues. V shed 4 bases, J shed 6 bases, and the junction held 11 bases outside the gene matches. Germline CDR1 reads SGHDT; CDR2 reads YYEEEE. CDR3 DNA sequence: TGTGCCAGCAGCCCACGACAGGGGACCTCCCATGGCTACACCTTC. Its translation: CASSPRQGTSHGYTF.

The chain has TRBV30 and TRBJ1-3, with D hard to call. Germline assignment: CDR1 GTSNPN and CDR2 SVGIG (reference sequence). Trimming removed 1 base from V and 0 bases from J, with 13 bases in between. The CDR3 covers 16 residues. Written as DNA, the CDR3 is TGTGCCTGGAGTGGGGCCAGCAGTTACTCTGGAAACACCATATATTTT. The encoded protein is CAWSGASSYSGNTIYF.